The rows below give T cell receptor beta chains drawn from one sample of a study of T cells in Graves' hyperthyroidism and ophthalmopathy. TCRdb passed the multiplex PCR reads through MiXCR, listing each CDR3 protein once. Among about 640,000 distinct CDR3 sequences, more than 20% were seen once, and the ten largest hold around a third. Sequenced input: blood. These receptors were obtained from a man aged 30 to 39 with Graves' ophthalmopathy. Each CDR3 is given with its conserved first and last residue. Each record gives: V gene, D gene, clone size, J gene, CDR3 DNA, CDR3 protein. A D gene is named only where the DNA matches it firmly. Some rows mark clone size as missing; the rest say once, few, many or name a class of expanded clone.

V gene: TRBV6-1; D gene: TRBD2; clone size: few; J gene: TRBJ2-1; CDR3 DNA: TGTGCCAGCCTACTAGCGGGAACTCGCAATGAGCAGTTCTTC; CDR3 protein: CASLLAGTRNEQFF
V gene: TRBV7-2; D gene: TRBD2; clone size: few; J gene: TRBJ2-3; CDR3 DNA: TGTGCCAGCAGCTCGGGGGGGGGCCCTAGCACAGATACGCAGTATTTT; CDR3 protein: CASSSGGGPSTDTQYF
V gene: TRBV20-1; D gene: NA; clone size: NA; J gene: TRBJ2-5; CDR3 DNA: TGCAGTGCCCCCCGCGGGGAGGTAGGAGAGACCCAGTACTTC; CDR3 protein: CSAPRGEVGETQYF
V gene: TRBV20-1; D gene: TRBD2; clone size: NA; J gene: TRBJ2-7; CDR3 DNA: TGCAGTGCTATTCCCATTTCTCACGGGAGGACCTACGAGCAGTACTTC; CDR3 protein: CSAIPISHGRTYEQYF
V gene: TRBV11-2; D gene: TRBD2; clone size: many; J gene: TRBJ2-1; CDR3 DNA: TGTGCCAGCAGCCTTACACCAGCTAGCGGGGGTACCAATGAGCAGTTCTTC; CDR3 protein: CASSLTPASGGTNEQFF
V gene: TRBV7-9; D gene: NA; clone size: NA; J gene: TRBJ2-7; CDR3 DNA: TGTGCCAGCAGCTTAAACACAGACTCCTACGAGCAGTACTTC; CDR3 protein: CASSLNTDSYEQYF
V gene: TRBV5-8; D gene: NA; clone size: few; J gene: TRBJ1-5; CDR3 DNA: TGTGCCAGCAGCTTGGTTAGGGGAGGACAGCCCCAGCATTTT; CDR3 protein: CASSLVRGGQPQHF
V gene: TRBV7-9; D gene: NA; clone size: few; J gene: TRBJ2-6; CDR3 DNA: TGTGCCAGCAGCTTGGTCTCTACTGGGGCCAACGTCCTGACTTTC; CDR3 protein: CASSLVSTGANVLTF
V gene: TRBV7-2; D gene: TRBD2; clone size: many; J gene: TRBJ2-1; CDR3 DNA: TGTGCCAGCAGCTTAAGAGGGGGGGCTAGCGGGAGCCTCTCCAATGAGCAGTTCTTC; CDR3 protein: CASSLRGGASGSLSNEQFF
V gene: TRBV29-1; D gene: NA; clone size: NA; J gene: TRBJ1-1; CDR3 DNA: TGCAGCGTTCCCAATCCGACTGAAGCTTTCTTT; CDR3 protein: CSVPNPTEAFF
V gene: TRBV2; D gene: NA; clone size: NA; J gene: TRBJ2-1; CDR3 DNA: TGTGCCAGCAGTGAAGCGCTAAAAGTGTCTGGGTATGAGCAGTTCTTC; CDR3 protein: CASSEALKVSGYEQFF
V gene: TRBV28; D gene: TRBD2; clone size: few; J gene: TRBJ2-7; CDR3 DNA: TGTGCCAGCAGCCCCCCCTTAAAGCGGGAGTGGTACGAGCAGTACTTC; CDR3 protein: CASSPPLKREWYEQYF
V gene: TRBV24-1; D gene: TRBD2; clone size: NA; J gene: TRBJ2-2; CDR3 DNA: TGTGCCACCAGTCTAGCGGGAGGGAGAACCGGGGAGCTGTTTTTT; CDR3 protein: CATSLAGGRTGELFF
V gene: TRBV10-3; D gene: NA; clone size: once; J gene: TRBJ1-5; CDR3 DNA: TGTGCCATCAGTGAGGGCGGGGGTCGCGAGCCCCAGCATTTT; CDR3 protein: CAISEGGGREPQHF
V gene: TRBV28; D gene: NA; clone size: many; J gene: TRBJ1-5; CDR3 DNA: TGTGCCAGCAGTTTAGTTCGGCAGGCATATATTGGGCAGCCCCAGCATTTT; CDR3 protein: CASSLVRQAYIGQPQHF
V gene: TRBV14; D gene: NA; clone size: NA; J gene: TRBJ2-5; CDR3 DNA: TGTGCCAGCAGCCAAGTGGCAGGGAACTCCCAAGAGACCCAGTACTTC; CDR3 protein: CASSQVAGNSQETQYF
V gene: TRBV6-5; D gene: TRBD1; clone size: NA; J gene: TRBJ1-4; CDR3 DNA: TGTGCCAGCAGTTACGAGAGGGGGCCAGGGAAACTGTTTTTT; CDR3 protein: CASSYERGPGKLFF
V gene: TRBV20-1; D gene: NA; clone size: NA; J gene: TRBJ1-3; CDR3 DNA: TGCAGTGCCCCTCACCGGGCCTCCTCTGGAAACACCATATATTTT; CDR3 protein: CSAPHRASSGNTIYF
V gene: TRBV7-3; D gene: TRBD1; clone size: NA; J gene: TRBJ2-6; CDR3 DNA: TGTGCCAGCAGCCCGTACCGCAGTCAGGGGGTAGCTGGGGCCAACGTCCTGACTTTC; CDR3 protein: CASSPYRSQGVAGANVLTF
V gene: TRBV2; D gene: NA; clone size: NA; J gene: TRBJ1-1; CDR3 DNA: TGTGCCAGCAGTGTTCAGGTCAACACTGAAGCTTTCTTT; CDR3 protein: CASSVQVNTEAFF
V gene: TRBV27; D gene: NA; clone size: NA; J gene: TRBJ2-3; CDR3 DNA: TGTGCCAGCAGTCCGAGACGGCCGAACTCCGGGACCAGGACAGATACGCAGTATTTT; CDR3 protein: CASSPRRPNSGTRTDTQYF
V gene: TRBV10-2; D gene: NA; clone size: NA; J gene: TRBJ1-1; CDR3 DNA: TGCGCCAGCAGAAAGGGGGTGGCAGGGTTGATGAGGGGAAACACTGAAGCTTTCTTT; CDR3 protein: CASRKGVAGLMRGNTEAFF
V gene: TRBV30; D gene: NA; clone size: few; J gene: TRBJ1-5; CDR3 DNA: TGTGCCTGGAGGGCGGTAGGGCGAGGCAATCAGCCCCAGCATTTT; CDR3 protein: CAWRAVGRGNQPQHF
V gene: TRBV11-2; D gene: NA; clone size: few; J gene: TRBJ2-1; CDR3 DNA: TGTGCCAGCAGCTCACTAGGTTACGGTGAGCAGTTCTTC; CDR3 protein: CASSSLGYGEQFF
V gene: TRBV19; D gene: TRBD2; clone size: few; J gene: TRBJ2-1; CDR3 DNA: TGTGCCAGTAGTGTCGAGATGACTAGCGGGAACAATGAGCAGTTCTTC; CDR3 protein: CASSVEMTSGNNEQFF
V gene: TRBV11-2; D gene: TRBD1; clone size: few; J gene: TRBJ1-2; CDR3 DNA: TGTGCCAGCAGCTTACCAATGGACAGGGCGGAAAGCTATGGCTACACCTTC; CDR3 protein: CASSLPMDRAESYGYTF
V gene: TRBV5-4; D gene: NA; clone size: NA; J gene: TRBJ2-1; CDR3 DNA: TGTGCCAGCAGCTTGGGGGGGCGGTCTGGGGATGAGCAGTTCTTC; CDR3 protein: CASSLGGRSGDEQFF
V gene: TRBV19; D gene: NA; clone size: few; J gene: TRBJ2-7; CDR3 DNA: TGTGCCAGTAGTATAGCGGGCAGCCTGGGCGAGCAGTACTTC; CDR3 protein: CASSIAGSLGEQYF
V gene: TRBV12-3/TRBV12-4; D gene: NA; clone size: many; J gene: TRBJ2-1; CDR3 DNA: TGTGCCAGCAGTTTAAACGGAGGGACGTCCTACAATGAGCAGTTCTTC; CDR3 protein: CASSLNGGTSYNEQFF
V gene: TRBV30; D gene: NA; clone size: few; J gene: TRBJ2-6; CDR3 DNA: TGTGCCTGGAGCCAATCTGGGGCCAACGTCCTGACTTTC; CDR3 protein: CAWSQSGANVLTF
V gene: TRBV7-2; D gene: TRBD2; clone size: once; J gene: TRBJ2-7; CDR3 DNA: TGTGCCAGCAGCTTGGGGACTAGCGGGAGTTGGGACGAGCAGTACTTC; CDR3 protein: CASSLGTSGSWDEQYF
V gene: TRBV2; D gene: TRBD1; clone size: NA; J gene: TRBJ1-1; CDR3 DNA: TGTGCCAGCACTATGACAGGGACTGAAGCTTTCTTT; CDR3 protein: CASTMTGTEAFF
V gene: TRBV6-2/TRBV6-3; D gene: NA; clone size: once; J gene: TRBJ2-7; CDR3 DNA: TGTGCCAGCAGGTCCGGACAGACCTACGAGCAGTACTTC; CDR3 protein: CASRSGQTYEQYF
V gene: TRBV19; D gene: TRBD2; clone size: NA; J gene: TRBJ2-1; CDR3 DNA: TGTGCCAGAGATCGACTAGCGGGAGACTACAATGAGCAGTTCTTC; CDR3 protein: CARDRLAGDYNEQFF
V gene: TRBV5-6; D gene: NA; clone size: few; J gene: TRBJ2-1; CDR3 DNA: TGTGCCAGCAATACAGGGAGTTTTATTCGGGAGCAGTTCTTC; CDR3 protein: CASNTGSFIREQFF
V gene: TRBV27; D gene: NA; clone size: NA; J gene: TRBJ1-2; CDR3 DNA: TGTGCCAGCAGTTTCGCTCCGGGGGGTCTTGGCTACACCTTC; CDR3 protein: CASSFAPGGLGYTF
V gene: TRBV7-2; D gene: TRBD2; clone size: few; J gene: TRBJ2-2; CDR3 DNA: TGTGCCAGCAGCTTCACTAGCGGGAGGATTACCGGGGAGCTGTTTTTT; CDR3 protein: CASSFTSGRITGELFF
V gene: TRBV9; D gene: TRBD2; clone size: NA; J gene: TRBJ2-2; CDR3 DNA: TGTGCCAGCAGCGTAGAGTGGCCTAGCGGGTTTAACACCGGGGAGCTGTTTTTT; CDR3 protein: CASSVEWPSGFNTGELFF
V gene: TRBV5-1; D gene: TRBD2; clone size: many; J gene: TRBJ2-1; CDR3 DNA: TGCGCCAGCAGCCCCACTAGCGGAGTCTACAATGAGCAGTTCTTC; CDR3 protein: CASSPTSGVYNEQFF
V gene: TRBV12-3/TRBV12-4; D gene: NA; clone size: NA; J gene: TRBJ1-5; CDR3 DNA: TGTGCCAGCAGTTTAGGGGACGGGAATTATCAGCCCCAGCATTTT; CDR3 protein: CASSLGDGNYQPQHF
V gene: TRBV18; D gene: NA; clone size: few; J gene: TRBJ1-5; CDR3 DNA: TGTGCCAGCTCACCGGGGAGTTGGGGGGTTAACCAGCCCCAGCATTTT; CDR3 protein: CASSPGSWGVNQPQHF
V gene: TRBV10-2; D gene: NA; clone size: NA; J gene: TRBJ1-2; CDR3 DNA: TGCGCCAGCAGCAGGGACGACTATGGCTACACCTTC; CDR3 protein: CASSRDDYGYTF
V gene: TRBV6-2/TRBV6-3; D gene: NA; clone size: NA; J gene: TRBJ1-1; CDR3 DNA: TGTGCCAGCAGTCCCGGACGTAGCGGGACTGAAGCTTTCTTT; CDR3 protein: CASSPGRSGTEAFF
V gene: TRBV7-3; D gene: NA; clone size: NA; J gene: TRBJ2-1; CDR3 DNA: TGTGCCAGCAGCCCCCAGCCCCGGTCCTACAATGAGCAGTTCTTC; CDR3 protein: CASSPQPRSYNEQFF
V gene: TRBV18; D gene: TRBD1; clone size: NA; J gene: TRBJ1-4; CDR3 DNA: TGTGCCAGCTCACCGGGGACAGTTGCAACTAATGAAAAACTGTTTTTT; CDR3 protein: CASSPGTVATNEKLFF
V gene: TRBV12-3/TRBV12-4; D gene: TRBD1; clone size: many; J gene: TRBJ1-2; CDR3 DNA: TGTGCCAGCAGTTTGGGGACAGGGGATCGGTATGGCTACACCTTC; CDR3 protein: CASSLGTGDRYGYTF
V gene: TRBV10-3; D gene: NA; clone size: NA; J gene: TRBJ2-7; CDR3 DNA: TGTGCCATCAGTACCGGAGACTCTTACGAGCAGTACTTC; CDR3 protein: CAISTGDSYEQYF
V gene: TRBV20-1; D gene: TRBD2; clone size: many; J gene: TRBJ2-7; CDR3 DNA: TGCAGTGCTAGTAGAGCGGGAGCCGACGGCGAGCAGTACTTC; CDR3 protein: CSASRAGADGEQYF
V gene: TRBV6-1; D gene: NA; clone size: NA; J gene: TRBJ1-1; CDR3 DNA: TGTGCCAGCATCTCGAAGTGGGGAGGCACTGAAGCTTTCTTT; CDR3 protein: CASISKWGGTEAFF
V gene: TRBV11-2; D gene: NA; clone size: few; J gene: TRBJ1-2; CDR3 DNA: TGTGCCAGCAGCTTAGGGGAGGGCTATGGCCACACCTTC; CDR3 protein: CASSLGEGYGHTF
V gene: TRBV5-1; D gene: TRBD2; clone size: NA; J gene: TRBJ2-1; CDR3 DNA: TGCGCCAGCAGCTTAGCGGGAGGGGACCTGAATGAGCAGTTCTTC; CDR3 protein: CASSLAGGDLNEQFF
V gene: TRBV6-5; D gene: TRBD1; clone size: few; J gene: TRBJ1-3; CDR3 DNA: TGTGCCAGCAGTTCCACGGTAACAGGGGGCGCGAACACCATATATTTT; CDR3 protein: CASSSTVTGGANTIYF
V gene: TRBV11-2; D gene: NA; clone size: NA; J gene: TRBJ2-7; CDR3 DNA: TGTGCCAGCAGTCCAGAGGGGGGGCACGGGTACGAGCAGTACTTC; CDR3 protein: CASSPEGGHGYEQYF
V gene: TRBV4-1; D gene: NA; clone size: few; J gene: TRBJ2-1; CDR3 DNA: TGCGCCAGCAGCCAAGCTACCTCCTACAATGAGCAGTTCTTC; CDR3 protein: CASSQATSYNEQFF
V gene: TRBV7-2; D gene: NA; clone size: NA; J gene: TRBJ2-5; CDR3 DNA: TGTGCCAGCAGTCCACGACCCATGCGGGCGTCCGAGACCCAGTACTTC; CDR3 protein: CASSPRPMRASETQYF
V gene: TRBV6-2/TRBV6-3; D gene: NA; clone size: NA; J gene: TRBJ1-2; CDR3 DNA: TGTGCCAGCCCCCATTCGGCGGCGGGGACTAACTATGGCTACACCTTC; CDR3 protein: CASPHSAAGTNYGYTF
V gene: TRBV5-5; D gene: NA; clone size: NA; J gene: TRBJ2-7; CDR3 DNA: TGTGCCAGCAGCTTGGCCCTGAACGAGCAGTACTTC; CDR3 protein: CASSLALNEQYF
V gene: TRBV10-3; D gene: TRBD2; clone size: few; J gene: TRBJ2-2; CDR3 DNA: TGTGCCATAACAGCATCTAGCGGGAACACCGGGGAGCTGTTTTTT; CDR3 protein: CAITASSGNTGELFF
V gene: TRBV10-3; D gene: NA; clone size: few; J gene: TRBJ2-3; CDR3 DNA: TGTGCCATCAGTGAGTCCGCACAGCATGTGGTTAGCACAGATACGCAGTATTTT; CDR3 protein: CAISESAQHVVSTDTQYF